This T cell receptor (beta chain) is from a study of shared clonotypes between healthy human individuals. Study overall: Per-donor plates numbered three CD4 naive, three CD4 memory, two CD8 naive and one CD8 memory.

CDR3 size: 18 residues. With 5 bases clipped from V and 6 bases from J, the junction kept 19 bases outside the gene matches. Germline V gene lookup returns CDR1 SGHVS and CDR2 FNYEAQ. Per the original data handling: ImmunoSEQ output held junction-only sequences without quality scores, so filtering differed. TCRdb keeps only in-frame clones here, not all; method: immunoSEQ multiplex PCR. For V, J and clone size, that table is used; D and trimming come from the DNA. The sample yields under 850,000 clones, around 92% seen once. Naive CD8 cells, CD45RO-negative and positively selected for CCR7, excluded terminally differentiated effector memory CD45RA+ cells.

The rearrangement links TRBV7-6 to TRBJ2-1, with 7 bases lining up with TRBD2. The clonotype comes from a man in his thirties or forties in good health. Sequenced input: naive CD8+ T cells sorted from blood. CDR3 coding DNA: TGTGCCAGCAGCCCCCCTAGGGGAGGGCGGAAAACCAGCAATGAGCAGTTCTTC. Its protein is CASSPPRGGRKTSNEQFF.